A selection of T cell receptor beta chains follows, all from one sample in a study of blood T cell repertoires in COVID-19. The protocol was immunoSEQ multiplex PCR, while the TCRdb copy is restricted to in-frame clones and leaves out a portion. The sample has 90,000 to 100,000 clones, around 88% seen once. Sequenced material: peripheral blood. The receptors shown here come from a man at least 80 years old with acute or convalescent COVID-19. CDR3s include the opening cysteine and the closing phenylalanine or tryptophan. Fields, in order: clone size, V gene, D gene, J gene, CDR3 protein, CDR3 DNA. A D gene is named only where the DNA matches it firmly. The size of a clone is reported for some rows only, either as once, few or many, or as a class for expanded clones.

NA,TRBV7-8,TRBD1,TRBJ1-5,CASSLAQGVNQPQHF,TGTGCCAGCAGCTTAGCGCAGGGGGTGAATCAGCCCCAGCATTTT
once,TRBV28,TRBD1,TRBJ2-7,CASRIPGQGTYEQYF,TGTGCCAGCAGAATTCCGGGACAGGGCACCTACGAGCAGTACTTC
NA,TRBV28,NA,TRBJ2-1,CATQNPVGARNEQFF,TGTGCCACGCAGAACCCGGTGGGAGCGAGGAATGAGCAGTTCTTC
NA,TRBV6-5,NA,TRBJ1-2,CASIQTSNYGYTF,TGTGCCAGCATCCAAACAAGTAACTATGGCTACACCTTC
NA,TRBV6-8,TRBD2,TRBJ2-1,CASSQLARAYNEQFF,TGTGCCAGCAGTCAACTAGCGAGAGCCTACAATGAGCAGTTCTTC
NA,TRBV19,NA,TRBJ2-1,CASSRGWGEQFF,TGTGCCAGTAGCAGGGGTTGGGGTGAGCAGTTCTTC
NA,TRBV9,NA,TRBJ2-2,CASSLDARVSTGELFF,TGTGCCAGCAGCCTAGATGCGCGGGTCTCCACCGGGGAGCTGTTTTTT
NA,TRBV9,TRBD2,TRBJ2-5,CASSPRLADQETQYF,TGTGCCAGCAGCCCAAGACTAGCGGATCAAGAGACCCAGTACTTC
NA,TRBV28,TRBD2,TRBJ2-5,CASRLGLAGKKETQYF,TGTGCCAGCAGGCTTGGACTAGCGGGAAAAAAAGAGACCCAGTACTTC
NA,TRBV28,NA,TRBJ2-1,CASRYAVRLYNEQFF,TGTGCCAGCAGATATGCTGTGCGGTTATACAATGAGCAGTTCTTC
NA,TRBV4-3,NA,TRBJ2-3,CASSQVSRPDTQYF,TGCGCCAGCAGCCAAGTGAGCCGCCCGGATACGCAGTATTTT
NA,TRBV5-1,NA,TRBJ2-3,CASSWAGRPSTDTQYF,TGCGCCAGCAGCTGGGCAGGGCGACCTAGCACAGATACGCAGTATTTT
NA,TRBV2,TRBD2,TRBJ2-2,CASSPLLLAGDNTGELFF,TGTGCCAGCAGTCCCCTCCTCCTAGCGGGGGATAACACCGGGGAGCTGTTTTTT
NA,TRBV4-3,TRBD2,TRBJ2-1,CASSQDRQRGLIF,TGCGCCAGCAGCCAAGATCGGCAGCGGGGGTTGATCTTC
few,TRBV19,TRBD1,TRBJ1-1,CASSAPGQGNTEAFF,TGTGCCAGTAGCGCTCCGGGACAGGGGAACACTGAAGCTTTCTTT
NA,TRBV19,TRBD1,TRBJ1-4,CASSFAGTANEKLFF,TGTGCCAGTAGTTTCGCCGGGACAGCTAATGAAAAACTGTTTTTT
once,TRBV7-9,NA,TRBJ1-4,CASSLQPGANEKLFF,TGTGCCAGCAGCTTACAGCCGGGGGCTAATGAAAAACTGTTTTTT
NA,TRBV2,NA,TRBJ1-1,CASKSQGRANTEAFF,TGTGCCAGCAAATCCCAGGGTCGGGCGAACACTGAAGCTTTCTTT
NA,TRBV27,TRBD2,TRBJ2-3,CASSQPVTSGSTDTQYF,TGTGCCAGCAGTCAGCCGGTGACTAGCGGGAGCACAGATACGCAGTATTTT
NA,TRBV6-6,TRBD2,TRBJ2-7,CASSEGRGRGYEQYF,TGTGCCAGTTCCGAGGGTCGCGGGAGGGGATACGAGCAGTACTTC
NA,TRBV5-1,TRBD2,TRBJ2-1,CASSPFPLAGGPMSSYNEQFF,TGCGCCAGCAGCCCCTTCCCCCTTGCGGGAGGCCCTATGAGCTCCTACAATGAGCAGTTCTTC
NA,TRBV25-1,TRBD1,TRBJ1-2,CASMTGDANYGYTF,TGTGCCAGCATGACAGGGGACGCTAACTATGGCTACACCTTC
NA,TRBV7-9,NA,TRBJ1-2,CATHPGTILEGYTF,TGTGCCACCCATCCCGGGACTATCCTGGAGGGCTACACCTTC
NA,TRBV28,TRBD1,TRBJ2-4,CASSWTGNIQYF,TGTGCCAGCAGCTGGACAGGGAACATTCAGTACTTC
NA,TRBV27,TRBD1,TRBJ2-7,CASSPRDRAYYEQYF,TGTGCCAGCAGTCCTCGGGACAGAGCGTACTACGAGCAGTACTTC
NA,TRBV7-2,TRBD2,TRBJ2-3,CASRSGGRGTDTQYF,TGTGCCAGCAGAAGCGGCGGGAGGGGTACAGATACGCAGTATTTT
NA,TRBV7-2,NA,TRBJ1-5,CASSLALGGAGNQPQHF,TGTGCCAGCAGCTTAGCGCTGGGGGGGGCGGGCAATCAGCCCCAGCATTTT
NA,TRBV2,NA,TRBJ1-6,CASSLQLPPRSPLHF,TGTGCCAGCAGTCTACAGCTTCCTCCGCGTTCACCCCTCCACTTT
NA,TRBV28,TRBD2,TRBJ2-1,CASSPTSGAYNEQFF,TGTGCCAGCAGTCCGACTAGCGGGGCCTACAATGAGCAGTTCTTC
NA,TRBV7-2,TRBD1,TRBJ1-2,CASSSTMTGGAYGYTF,TGTGCCAGCAGCTCAACAATGACAGGGGGCGCATATGGCTACACCTTC
NA,TRBV6-1,TRBD2,TRBJ2-3,CASSETSVNTQYF,TGTGCCAGCAGTGAAACTAGCGTTAATACGCAGTATTTT
NA,TRBV28,TRBD1,TRBJ2-7,CASSLTGTYEQYF,TGTGCCAGCAGTTTGACAGGGACCTACGAGCAGTACTTC
once,TRBV2,TRBD2,TRBJ2-1,CASLWLAGEDEQFF,TGTGCCAGCCTGTGGCTAGCGGGAGAGGATGAGCAGTTCTTC
once,TRBV3-1/TRBV3-2,NA,TRBJ2-3,CASSQPRTDTQYF,TGTGCCAGCAGCCAACCACGGACAGATACGCAGTATTTT
once,TRBV2,NA,TRBJ2-5,CASRAGTAQETQYF,TGTGCCAGCAGGGCGGGCACCGCCCAAGAGACCCAGTACTTC
NA,TRBV7-2,NA,TRBJ2-5,CASSLGATQETQYF,TGTGCCAGCAGCTTAGGGGCTACCCAAGAGACCCAGTACTTC
NA,TRBV2,TRBD1,TRBJ1-2,CASRRDRGQDGYTF,TGTGCCAGCCGCCGGGACAGGGGGCAAGATGGCTACACCTTC
NA,TRBV27,TRBD1,TRBJ1-2,CASRETRGTDYGYTF,TGTGCCAGCAGGGAAACACGGGGGACAGATTATGGCTACACCTTC
NA,TRBV4-1,TRBD2,TRBJ2-1,CASSQEGTRGNEQFF,TGCGCCAGCAGCCAAGAAGGGACTAGAGGGAATGAGCAGTTCTTC
NA,TRBV5-5,NA,TRBJ1-2,CASSGAAGLGGYTF,TGTGCCAGCAGCGGAGCCGCAGGGTTAGGTGGCTACACCTTC
NA,TRBV15,NA,TRBJ1-4,CATSRDLGREKLFF,TGTGCCACCAGCAGAGATCTTGGGCGTGAAAAACTGTTTTTT
NA,TRBV6-5,NA,TRBJ1-5,CASSSGTNSNQPQHF,TGTGCCAGCAGTTCCGGGACAAATAGCAATCAGCCCCAGCATTTT
NA,TRBV5-8,NA,TRBJ1-5,CASSLDGRPNQPQHF,TGTGCCAGCAGCTTGGATGGGAGACCCAATCAGCCCCAGCATTTT